The clone carrying this T cell receptor (beta chain) appeared many times. The antigen remains unidentified. CDR3 length: 11 residues. CDR1 is SGHRS and CDR2 is YFSETQ in the germline V gene. The V end lost 0 bases, the J end lost 6 bases, and 4 bases lay between the germline ends. TCRdb re-derived calls from the 5' RACE reads in MiXCR, one entry per CDR3 protein. Among hundreds of thousands of distinct CDR3 sequences listed, around 15% were seen once. This entry comes from a study of T-cell memory formation after mild COVID-19. Study-wide points: Shrinking CD4+ clones resided mostly in CM and EM, and CD8+ ones in EMRA.

The sequencing sample was made of PBMCs or a T cell subset sorted from them (not recorded which). This TCR came from a young man who had mild COVID-19 (a few samples of this study predate the infection). Cell type and time point are not known. This sequence joins TRBV5-1 and TRBJ2-7; no clear D. As DNA, the CDR3 is TGCGCCAGCAGCTTGGTTAGCGAGCAGTACTTC. Its translation: CASSLVSEQYF.